A selection of T cell receptor beta chains follows, all from one sample in a study of blood T cell repertoires in COVID-19. The repertoire was sequenced with immunoSEQ multiplex PCR; TCRdb's copy has only in-frame clones and lacks some. Among roughly 150,000 clones, over 65% were seen once, and the ten largest hold 7% to 10%. The sample consisted of peripheral blood. Source of these receptors: a man aged 60 to 75 with acute or convalescent COVID-19. Both conserved end residues are part of each CDR3. The D gene is left open where the match is weak. Not every row has a clone size; where given, it reads once, few, many or a size class.

d_call	v_call	j_call	clone_size	cdr3_length	cdr3_nt	cdr3_aa
.	TRBV30	TRBJ2-1	.	13	TGTGCCTGGAAAGGGGTGAAAAACAATGAGCAGTTCTTC	CAWKGVKNNEQFF
.	TRBV24-1	TRBJ2-7	.	12	TGTGCCACCAGTCCAGGGGCCTACGAGCAGTACTTC	CATSPGAYEQYF
.	TRBV18	TRBJ2-1	once	14	TGTGCCAGCTCACCAGGGGCGGCGGACAATGAGCAGTTCTTC	CASSPGAADNEQFF
.	TRBV19	TRBJ1-2	few	14	TGTGCCAGTAGTATTCAGGCCGAGGGCTATGGCTACACCTTC	CASSIQAEGYGYTF
TRBD1	TRBV5-1	TRBJ2-7	.	16	TGCGCCAGCAGACGTGCGGGGACAGGGGAAGTCTACGAGCAGTACTTC	CASRRAGTGEVYEQYF
.	TRBV19	TRBJ2-5	.	13	TGTGCCAGTAGTCCGGGGGTCGGAGAGACCCAGTACTTC	CASSPGVGETQYF
.	TRBV24-1	TRBJ2-5	.	13	TGTGCCACCAGTGGTCAGGAGGGAGAGACCCAGTACTTC	CATSGQEGETQYF
.	TRBV11-1	TRBJ1-3	.	15	TGTGCCAGCAGCCCTTCGGGACAACCTGGAAACACCATATATTTT	CASSPSGQPGNTIYF
.	TRBV5-6	TRBJ2-2	.	12	TGTGCCAGCAGCCGTCCCACCGGGGAGCTGTTTTTT	CASSRPTGELFF
TRBD2	TRBV7-8	TRBJ2-7	.	18	TGTGCCAGCAGCCCACCAAGACGGACGGTCGGGGGGATTTACGAGCAGTACTTC	CASSPPRRTVGGIYEQYF
TRBD1	TRBV5-1	TRBJ2-5	.	16	TGCGCCAGCAGCCAAGGGACAGGGGGCATTGGGGAGACCCAGTACTTC	CASSQGTGGIGETQYF
TRBD1	TRBV28	TRBJ1-1	.	14	TGTGCCAGCAGTTTATTAGGGGGCAGTACTGAAGCTTTCTTT	CASSLLGGSTEAFF
.	TRBV2	TRBJ1-5	few	14	TGTGCCAGCAGTCGCAGGGGTTCGGGGCAGCCCCAGCATTTT	CASSRRGSGQPQHF
TRBD1	TRBV13	TRBJ1-1	.	15	TGTGCCAGCAGTACCCTCGGGACAGGGGACACTGAAGCTTTCTTT	CASSTLGTGDTEAFF
TRBD2	TRBV9	TRBJ2-7	.	14	TGTGCCAGCAGCGTATCAGGCGGGGGGCCCGAGCAGTACTTC	CASSVSGGGPEQYF
.	TRBV2	TRBJ2-2	.	18	TGTGCCAGCAGTGAAGATTTAGGAGGTCAGGGGAAGACCGGGGAGCTGTTTTTT	CASSEDLGGQGKTGELFF
.	TRBV5-6	TRBJ1-4	few	14	TGTGCCAGCAGCTTAGGGAGTTTGAGGGAAAAACTGTTTTTT	CASSLGSLREKLFF
.	TRBV24-1	TRBJ1-4	few	13	TGTGCCACCAGTGATCCAGGGGATGAAAAACTGTTTTTT	CATSDPGDEKLFF
.	TRBV30	TRBJ1-2	.	12	TGTGCCTGGAGTGTAAACAGGAGAGGCTACACCTTC	CAWSVNRRGYTF
TRBD1	TRBV6-5	TRBJ2-3	.	12	TGTGCCACTAGGGGGCCAGGAGATACGCAGTATTTT	CATRGPGDTQYF
TRBD1	TRBV14	TRBJ1-4	.	16	TGTGCCAGCAGCCACACGGACAGGGGTTTTCATGAAAAACTGTTTTTT	CASSHTDRGFHEKLFF
.	TRBV6-1	TRBJ1-1	.	10	TGTGCCAGCAGTGAGACTGGTGCTTTCTTT	CASSETGAFF
.	TRBV2	TRBJ2-5	.	14	TGTGCCAGCAGTGTGATGGGGGGGCTGGAGACCCAGTACTTC	CASSVMGGLETQYF
TRBD2	TRBV6-5	TRBJ2-5	.	15	TGTGCCAGCCGTAACCTAGCGGGGACCCAAGAGACCCAGTACTTC	CASRNLAGTQETQYF
TRBD2	TRBV19	TRBJ2-5	.	15	TGTGCCAGTAGTACACGGGGGGGCGTGGGAGAGACCCAGTACTTC	CASSTRGGVGETQYF
.	TRBV5-1	TRBJ1-1	few	15	TGCGCCAGCAGCTTGATGGGGGGAGGGAACACTGAAGCTTTCTTT	CASSLMGGGNTEAFF
.	TRBV12-5	TRBJ2-2	few	14	TGTGCTAGTGCCAAGGGACAGAACACCGGGGAGCTGTTTTTT	CASAKGQNTGELFF
TRBD1	TRBV2	TRBJ1-6	.	15	TGTGCCAGCAGCTACAGGGGAAGAAATAATTCACCCCTCCACTTT	CASSYRGRNNSPLHF
.	TRBV5-1	TRBJ1-5	.	15	TGCGCCAGCAGCTTGGAGTCGGGGGGCAGGCAGCCCCAGCATTTT	CASSLESGGRQPQHF
.	TRBV4-3	TRBJ1-2	.	13	TGCGCCAGCAGCCAAGGACTCGCCTATGGCTACACCTTC	CASSQGLAYGYTF
TRBD1	TRBV11-2	TRBJ2-5	.	13	TGTGCCAGCAGCCATTCAGGGGGAGAGACCCAGTACTTC	CASSHSGGETQYF